These T cell receptor beta chains were read from a single sample in a study of cytotoxic CD8 clonotypes in ibrutinib-treated CLL. Libraries were prepared by immunoSEQ multiplex PCR; TCRdb keeps only in-frame clonotypes and omits some of them. Of hundreds of thousands of clones listed, nearly 80% were seen once; the top ten hold 11%. Sequencing was performed on PBMCs, taken after 12 months of ibrutinib treatment. All receptors come from a human donor with chronic lymphocytic leukemia. Each CDR3 is given with its conserved first and last residue. D genes are given only for firm matches. Rows give clone size only sometimes, using once, few, many, or a class for an expanded clone.

CDR3nt,CDR3aa,d_gene,j_gene,abundance,v_gene
TGTGCCAGCAGCTTAAACCCCGCGCAGCAAGAGACCCAGTACTTC,CASSLNPAQQETQYF,-,TRBJ2-5,-,TRBV7-3
TGTGCCAGCAGTACCTCATCCGGGGTGGCCCCACCAAGGACGCCCGTTAACTATGGCTACACCTTC,CASSTSSGVAPPRTPVNYGYTF,-,TRBJ1-2,-,TRBV28
TGTGCCATCAGTCTCGGGACTAGCGGGGGGAAAGAGACCCAGTACTTC,CAISLGTSGGKETQYF,TRBD2,TRBJ2-5,once,TRBV10-3
TGTGCCACCGCCATGGGGACTGGGGCCAACGTCCTGACTTTC,CATAMGTGANVLTF,-,TRBJ2-6,-,TRBV6-5
TGTGCCAGCAGCTTGGCCGGGCGTCAGCCCCAGCATTTT,CASSLAGRQPQHF,-,TRBJ1-5,few,TRBV11-3
TGTGCCAGCAGCAAGGGGGACAGGGAACAACAAGAGACCCAGTACTTC,CASSKGDREQQETQYF,-,TRBJ2-5,-,TRBV21-1
TGTGCCAGCAGTCTTAACAGGGAGACCCAGTACTTC,CASSLNRETQYF,-,TRBJ2-5,-,TRBV7-6
TGTGCCAGCAGTGAGGGGGGCGCCGTTAATGAAAAACTGTTTTTT,CASSEGGAVNEKLFF,-,TRBJ1-4,once,TRBV6-1
TGTGCCAGCAGCTGGGGAAGCTCCTACGAGCAGTACTTC,CASSWGSSYEQYF,-,TRBJ2-7,few,TRBV7-2
TGTGCCAGCAGTTACTCGGGACAGGTTATCTATGGCTACACCTTC,CASSYSGQVIYGYTF,TRBD1,TRBJ1-2,-,TRBV6-5
TGCAGCGTAACGACAGGCTATAGCAATCAGCCCCAGCATTTT,CSVTTGYSNQPQHF,-,TRBJ1-5,-,TRBV29-1
TGTGCCAGCAGTTTAGGTTGGGGTGGCTACGAGCAGTACTTC,CASSLGWGGYEQYF,-,TRBJ2-7,-,TRBV27
TGTGCCATTGGGGCGGGAGCCTCCCCATACAATGAGCAGTTCTTC,CAIGAGASPYNEQFF,TRBD2,TRBJ2-1,-,TRBV7-9
TGTGCCAGCAGCCAAGCGGCGGGACAGTCGACTCAGTTCTTC,CASSQAAGQSTQFF,-,TRBJ2-1,-,TRBV2
TGTGCCAGCAGCAGAGCGGGGCCTAGCACAGATACGCAGTATTTT,CASSRAGPSTDTQYF,TRBD2,TRBJ2-3,once,TRBV7-3
TGTGCCAGCAGTCCTACAGGGATTCTCTATGGCTACACCTTC,CASSPTGILYGYTF,-,TRBJ1-2,-,TRBV6-5
TGTGCCAGCGCAAGGTTACAGACGAACACCGGGGAGCTGTTTTTT,CASARLQTNTGELFF,-,TRBJ2-2,-,TRBV18
TGTGCCAGCAGTTACGGAGGGACCACTGAAGCTTTCTTT,CASSYGGTTEAFF,-,TRBJ1-1,-,TRBV6-6
TGTGCCAGCAGCGCGGACGGAAACTATGGCTACACCTTC,CASSADGNYGYTF,-,TRBJ1-2,-,TRBV9
TGTGCCAGCGGTTGGGGGTACGAGCAGTACTTC,CASGWGYEQYF,-,TRBJ2-7,-,TRBV28
TGTGCCAGCAGCTTAGCGGGGACAGCGAAAGAGACCCAGTACTTC,CASSLAGTAKETQYF,TRBD1,TRBJ2-5,-,TRBV7-9
TGTGCCAGCAGTAGTGGGACAGGGGGCTCTGAAGCTTTCTTT,CASSSGTGGSEAFF,TRBD1,TRBJ1-1,once,TRBV28
TGTGCCATCAGTGAGTCGGGCAATCAGCCCCAGCATTTT,CAISESGNQPQHF,-,TRBJ1-5,-,TRBV10-3
TGTGCCAGCACCGCGGACAGGGAGGAGGGGGAAAAACTGTTTTTT,CASTADREEGEKLFF,TRBD1,TRBJ1-4,-,TRBV28
TGTGCCAGCAGCCAAGTTGTCAGAAACACTGAAGCTTTCTTT,CASSQVVRNTEAFF,-,TRBJ1-1,-,TRBV14
TGTGCCAGCAGTGTGACCGGGGCCTACAATGAGCAGTTCTTC,CASSVTGAYNEQFF,-,TRBJ2-1,-,TRBV2
TGTGCCGTACATCAGGGGGTGGCCAAAAACATTCAGTACTTC,CAVHQGVAKNIQYF,TRBD1,TRBJ2-4,-,TRBV6-1
TGTGCCACCTCAGCTAGAACGGGAGAGAAGGGTCAGCCCCAGCATTTT,CATSARTGEKGQPQHF,-,TRBJ1-5,-,TRBV2